Following are 10 T cell receptor beta chains from one sample sequenced in a study of identical twins. TCRdb passed the 5' RACE reads through MiXCR, listing each CDR3 protein once. This repertoire shows 1.5 million to 2 million distinct CDR3 sequences, about 32% found once; its top ten account for around 0.3%. The sequencing sample was made of cord blood. The receptors were sampled from a newborn girl in good health.

There are a few counts of this clonotype. The rearrangement uses TRBV29-1 and TRBJ1-1, with D hard to call. This CDR3 spans 13 amino acids. The V end was cut by 6 bases, the J end by 1 base, with 12 bases between. Germline loops: CDR1 SQVTM, CDR2 ANQGSEA. The CDR3 region is CSVLGRANTEAFF. CDR3 nucleotides: TGCAGCGTGCTAGGGCGGGCGAACACTGAAGCTTTCTTT.

The chain recombines TRBV12-3 or TRBV12-4 with TRBJ1-4; 9 bases match TRBD1. This CDR3 contains 14 residues. The junction had 7 bases not matched to a gene; V was cut back by 6 bases and J by 8 bases. The CDR3 nucleotides are TGTGCCAGCAGGCACAGGGGGCGAGGGGAAAAACTGTTTTTT. Its protein product is CASRHRGRGEKLFF.

The rearrangement links TRBV24-1 to TRBJ2-5, with unresolved D. The CDR3 runs to 12 residues. From germline, CDR1 is KGHDR and CDR2 SFDVKD. The V end was cut by 4 bases, the J end by 4 bases, with 6 bases between. The CDR3 sequence: CATSDYLETQYF. The DNA of the CDR3 is TGTGCCACCAGTGACTACCTAGAGACCCAGTACTTC.

This rearrangement joins TRBV20-1 to TRBJ2-1; a possible D gene is TRBD1 (5 bases). V gave up 5 bases and J gave up 2 bases, with 7 bases separating them. Germline CDR1 reads DFQATT; CDR2 reads SNEGSKA (reference sequence). This CDR3 has 12 amino acids. DNA for the CDR3: TGCAGTGCTGACAGTCCCTACAATGAGCAGTTCTTC. Amino acid sequence: CSADSPYNEQFF.

The chain carries TRBV20-1 and TRBJ1-5, with D possibly TRBD1 on 5 matching bases. The CDR3 totals 15 residues. V was trimmed by 0 bases and J by 2 bases, leaving 11 bases between them. CDR1 and CDR2 (germline): DFQATT, SNEGSKA (reference sequence). CDR3 in amino acids: CSARDGDRRNQPQHF. The CDR3 region has the DNA TGCAGTGCTAGAGATGGAGACAGACGCAATCAGCCCCAGCATTTT.

Remarks on this clonotype: The junction differs from germline at one of its ends, possibly a read error. This chain connects TRBV13 to TRBJ2-5, with 12 bases that match TRBD1. Per germline, CDR1 PRHDT and CDR2 FYEKMQ (reference sequence). The CDR3 has 17 residues. The CDR3 reads CASSLEGTGGIQETRYF. The CDR3 DNA reads as TGTGCCAGCAGCTTAGAGGGGACAGGGGGCATCCAAGAGACCCGGTACTTC.

The chain recombines TRBV24-1 with TRBJ2-1; the match to TRBD2 covers 9 bases. V lost 8 bases and J lost 8; bases outside the gene matches: 6. This CDR3 spans 13 amino acids. In germline, CDR1 is KGHDR, CDR2 SFDVKD. The CDR3 DNA reads TGTGCCACCATGCGGGAGGGTTTCCATGAGCAGTTCTTC. This translates into CATMREGFHEQFF.

V usage is TRBV20-1 and J usage is TRBJ1-2, with 7 nucleotides matching TRBD1. The CDR3 is 14 residues long. CDR1 and CDR2 (germline): DFQATT, SNEGSKA (reference sequence). J gave up 2 bases and V 0 bases, and 3 bases lay outside the gene matches. The CDR3 DNA reads TGCAGTGCTAGAGAAGGGGGCTTGAACTATGGCTACACCTTC. Its protein product is CSAREGGLNYGYTF.

A single count supports this clonotype. The gene calls are TRBV9 and TRBJ2-2; no reliable D call. In germline, CDR1 is SGDLS, CDR2 YYNGEE. V dropped 0 bases and J dropped 7 bases, with 7 bases sitting between them. This CDR3 has 13 residues. The CDR3 region is CASSVDYSGELFF. The CDR3 DNA reads TGTGCCAGCAGCGTAGATTACAGCGGGGAGCTGTTTTTT.

This clonotype has more than one count but fewer than ten. The chain combines TRBV6-1 with TRBJ2-5; D ambiguous. Trimming removed 3 bases from V and 3 bases from J, with 14 bases in between. This CDR3 contains 15 residues. Germline V gene sequence: CDR1 MNHNS, CDR2 SASEGT. CDR3 in DNA: TGTGCCAGCAGTGAGCCAATAGACGGAGAAGAGACCCAGTACTTC. Amino acid sequence: CASSEPIDGEETQYF.